The clone carrying this TCR beta chain was counted between two and nine times. What it binds is unknown. At the DNA level, this CDR3 is encoded by other sequences in the same sample as well. The CDR3 is made up of 12 amino acids. Germline V gene sequence: CDR1 SGHTA, CDR2 FQGNSA. Trimming removed 3 bases from V and 7 bases from J, with 10 bases in between. Expressed TCRB transcripts were sequenced after all isolated RNA was converted to cDNA. Sequenced by immunoSEQ multiplex PCR; TCRdb stores in-frame clones only, minus some. The data hold roughly 450,000 clones, with about an eighth observed a single time. This specimen belongs to a study of beta chain features in type 1 diabetes. Findings and caveats of the study: Sequencing from cDNA could over-represent high-TCR-expressing cells.

This TCR was recovered from a woman aged 18-29 years in good health. Sequenced material: naive CD4+ T cells from blood. The rearrangement links TRBV7-2 to TRBJ2-7; D is perhaps TRBD1 (6 bases). The CDR3 is CASSFGGGEQYF. The CDR3 DNA sequence: TGTGCCAGCAGCTTTGGGGGCGGTGAGCAGTACTTC. Complete variable domain (other parts from reference TRBV7-2 and TRBJ2-7): GAGVSQSPSNKVTEKGKDVELRCDPISGHTALYWYRQSLGQGLEFLIYFQGNSAPDKSGLPSDRFSAERTGGSVSTLTIQRTQQEDSAVYLCASSFGGGEQYFGPGTRLTVT.